A selection of T cell receptor beta chains follows, all from one sample in a study of T cell changes during pregnancy in multiple sclerosis. The method was immunoSEQ multiplex PCR; TCRdb's version includes in-frame clones alone and lacks a portion of them. The repertoire includes around 50,000 clones, nearly 95% of them detected once, and 0.55% to 0.65% sits in the top ten. The sequencing here drew on CD4+ T cells from peripheral blood mononuclear cells, taken after pregnancy. The receptors come from a female donor in good health, enrolled as a control in a pregnancy study. The CDR3 runs from the conserved cysteine through the conserved F or W. The D gene is left open where the match is weak. Rows give clone size only sometimes, using once, few, many, or a class for an expanded clone.

13	-	TRBV7-2	TRBJ2-3	TRBD1	CASSLATGDTQYF	TGTGCCAGCAGCTTAGCGACAGGGGATACGCAGTATTTT
15	-	TRBV5-8	TRBJ2-6	-	CASSLTGPGANVLTF	TGTGCCAGCAGCTTGACAGGTCCTGGGGCCAACGTCCTGACTTTC
14	-	TRBV5-1	TRBJ1-3	-	CASSLGTEGNTIYF	TGCGCCAGCAGCTTGGGGACAGAGGGAAACACCATATATTTT
14	-	TRBV5-1	TRBJ1-4	TRBD1	CASRVTGEVEKLFF	TGCGCCAGCAGAGTGACAGGGGAGGTTGAAAAACTGTTTTTT
12	-	TRBV12-2	TRBJ1-5	-	CASRLLSFPQHF	TGTGCAAGTCGCTTACTCAGTTTCCCCCAGCATTTT
17	-	TRBV19	TRBJ2-1	-	CASSAQGGRTGNNEQFF	TGTGCCAGTAGTGCACAGGGGGGGAGGACAGGCAACAATGAGCAGTTCTTC
15	few	TRBV6-5	TRBJ2-5	TRBD2	CASSSPGLAKETQYF	TGTGCCAGCAGTTCACCGGGACTAGCAAAGGAGACCCAGTACTTC
15	-	TRBV19	TRBJ1-5	TRBD1	CATRGDRAWNQPQHF	TGTGCCACCCGAGGGGACAGGGCGTGGAATCAGCCCCAGCATTTT
13	-	TRBV6-1	TRBJ2-3	TRBD2	CASATSGGGTQYF	TGTGCCAGCGCTACTAGCGGGGGGGGTACGCAGTATTTT
14	-	TRBV5-6	TRBJ2-7	-	CASSTWTRVYEQYF	TGTGCCAGCAGCACCTGGACAAGGGTTTACGAGCAGTACTTC
14	-	TRBV5-6	TRBJ2-7	-	CASSLVAGVGEQYF	TGTGCCAGCAGCTTGGTGGCAGGGGTAGGGGAGCAGTACTTC
15	-	TRBV6-6	TRBJ2-5	-	CASSYAIQNVGTQYF	TGTGCCAGCAGTTACGCAATACAGAATGTGGGGACCCAGTACTTC
14	-	TRBV4-1	TRBJ2-7	-	CASSQIYREEEQYF	TGCGCCAGCAGCCAGATCTATCGCGAGGAAGAGCAGTACTTC
14	-	TRBV7-9	TRBJ1-5	-	CASSLTGRDQPQHF	TGTGCCAGCAGCCTCACAGGGAGGGATCAGCCCCAGCATTTT